This T cell receptor beta chain was identified during a study of technical replicates of blood from a handful of donors. Clones were read by immunoSEQ multiplex PCR, and TCRdb kept only the in-frame ones, dropping some. The sample lists around 80,000 clones, roughly 98% occurring once. Germline values: CDR1 MDHEN, CDR2 SYDVKM. The CDR3 has 14 residues. The V and J ends lost 3 bases and 2 bases respectively, with 11 bases between them. Sequenced: T cells isolated from PBMCs. This TCR derives from a human donor in good health. The gene calls are TRBV28 and TRBJ2-7; TRBD1 might be the D (5 bases). The CDR3 DNA is TGTGCCAGCAGTTTCCAGGGTCAGGCCTACGAGCAGTACTTC. Amino acid sequence: CASSFQGQAYEQYF. The full variable domain, rest sourced from reference TRBV28 and TRBJ2-7, is DVKVTQSSRYLVKRTGEKVFLECVQDMDHENMFWYRQDPGLGLRLIYFSYDVKMKEKGDIPEGYSVSREKKERFSLILESASTNQTSMYLCASSFQGQAYEQYFGPGTRLTVT.